The TCR beta chain under discussion was sequenced for a study of T-cell reconstitution after alpha-beta-depleted transplantation in children. Study-level findings and limits: Among T cells one year after transplant, newly produced cells accounted for most counts and diversity. Some patients' high day-60 TCRbeta diversity was traced to surviving recipient T cells and thymic progenitors. In patients about two months after transplant, alpha-beta T cells reportedly arose from several hundred expanded graft clones.

This clonotype was seen a few times. Its antigen is currently unknown. The CDR3 totals 16 residues. The germline gives CDR1 LGHNA, CDR2 YNFKEQ. J gave up 6 bases and V 0 bases, and 5 bases lay outside the gene matches. A library of TCRbeta sequences, prepared with unique molecular identifiers, was generated. TCRdb reprocessed the PCR reads via MiXCR and lists one record per CDR3 protein. The table has approximately 47,000 distinct CDR3 sequences, 40% to 65% seen once. The input for sequencing was peripheral blood, taken before TCRalphabeta/CD19-depleted stem cell transplant. The J gene is TRBJ2-2, the V gene TRBV4-2; 9 nucleotides agree with TRBD2. The receptor's source is a boy under two years old with SCID, due to receive a stem cell transplant. The CDR3 spells CASSQETLAGPGELFF. In nucleotides, the CDR3 is TGTGCCAGCAGCCAAGAAACGCTAGCGGGGCCCGGGGAGCTGTTTTTT.